This T cell receptor beta chain was profiled in a study of response to subunit inactivated influenza vaccine. Whole-study findings and limits: It was the authors' suggestion that each seasonal influenza vaccination recruits few new T cells.

Germline V gives CDR1 ENHRY, CDR2 SYGVKD. V lost 3 bases and J 6 bases, leaving 18 bases between the germline ends. CDR3 length: 15 residues. A remark on this clonotype: The antigen remains unidentified.

Each CDR3 protein is one row after TCRdb ran MiXCR on the RT-PCR reads. The sample includes under 950,000 distinct CDR3 sequences, 21% seen only once; the top ten take 10% to 13%. This specimen was PBMCs from blood, taken 5 days after vaccination. V usage is TRBV10-3 and J usage is TRBJ2-7, with unresolved D. The TCR was taken from a middle-aged man who received an inactivated influenza vaccine. The CDR3 bases are TGTGCCATCAGTGACTACGACCCACTGAAGGGCGAGCAGTACTTC. It encodes CAISDYDPLKGEQYF.